Below are 20 T cell receptor beta chains sequenced from a single sample in a study of shared clonotypes between healthy human individuals. Sequencing was performed with immunoSEQ multiplex PCR; in TCRdb, only in-frame clones are kept and a portion is missing. The sample has 400,000 to 600,000 clones; approximately 94% are singletons. Sequencing was carried out using naive CD4+ T cells sorted from blood. The subset denotes: CD45RA+ positively selected. These receptors were taken from a woman younger than 45 in good health.

J is TRBJ2-5 and V is TRBV28; possibly TRBD1 for D (6 bases). V lost 5 bases, J lost 5 bases, and 21 bases lay in between. The CDR3 covers 16 residues. Germline V lookup: CDR1 MDHEN, CDR2 SYDVKM. The CDR3 loop reads CASSPRTARVGETQYF. The CDR3 DNA is TGTGCCAGCAGTCCCAGGACAGCTAGAGTGGGGGAGACCCAGTACTTC.

V is TRBV15 and J is TRBJ1-3; tentative D call: TRBD1 (5 bases). The CDR3 runs 15 residues. V lost 0 bases, J lost 8 bases, and 14 bases lay in between. The germline gives CDR1 LNHNV, CDR2 YYDKDF (reference sequence). Here the CDR3 DNA reads TGTGCCACCAGCAGAGATAGGGGCATAGGAGACACCATATATTTT. This translates into CATSRDRGIGDTIYF.

The rearrangement joins TRBV28 to TRBJ2-7; possible D gene TRBD1, 6 bases. The CDR3 runs 15 residues. Between the trimmed V and J ends, which lost 2 bases and 7 bases, there was a span of 18 bases. Germline V gene lookup returns CDR1 MDHEN and CDR2 SYDVKM. In DNA, the CDR3 is TGTGCCAGCAGTTTACCCTTCGGCACAGGGCGGGAGCAGTACTTC. It codes for CASSLPFGTGREQYF.

This chain links TRBV7-3 with TRBJ2-1, with TRBD2 matching over 13 bases. V was pared by 5 bases and J by 9 bases, with 4 bases of the junction left unmatched. The CDR3 is 14 residues long. Germline V CDR1 and CDR2: SGHTA, FQGTGA. The CDR3 nucleotides read TGTGCCAGCAGCCGGACTAGCGGGAGTGGTGAGCAGTTCTTC. Translated: CASSRTSGSGEQFF.

V gene TRBV19 combines with J gene TRBJ1-1, with no clear D. This CDR3 has 16 residues. The germline V gene encodes CDR1 LNHDA and CDR2 SQIVND (reference sequence). V gave up 3 bases and J gave up 0 bases, with 14 bases separating them. The CDR3, as DNA: TGTGCCAGTAGTATCAAACCGGCGGGGTTGAACACTGAAGCTTTCTTT. As protein: CASSIKPAGLNTEAFF.

The chain couples TRBV5-1 to TRBJ2-7, with D uncertain. The germline CDR1 and CDR2 sequences are SGHRS and YFSETQ. The CDR3 runs to 12 residues. V lost 2 bases and J lost 5, with 8 bases in between. The CDR3 here is CASSLNYDEQYF. The CDR3 DNA sequence: TGCGCCAGCAGCTTAAACTATGACGAGCAGTACTTC.

The chain recombines TRBV6-5 with TRBJ2-7; D is unclear. The CDR3 is made up of 14 amino acids. The germline V gene has CDR1 MNHEY and CDR2 SVGAGI. V was cut by 2 bases and J by 3 bases, with 11 bases left in between. The CDR3 nucleotides read TGTGCCAGCAGTTACGCAGGACCCAGCTACGAGCAGTACTTC. Translating it yields CASSYAGPSYEQYF.

The CDR3 protein is CAWGLAEETQYF. In nucleotides, the CDR3 is TGTGCCTGGGGACTAGCTGAAGAGACCCAGTACTTC. The genes are TRBV30 and TRBJ2-5; TRBD2 matches 8 bases. Unmatched junction bases numbered 2, after V lost 5 bases and J lost 3 bases. The germline V gene encodes CDR1 GTSNPN and CDR2 SVGIG (reference sequence). This CDR3 is 12 amino acids long.

This rearrangement joins TRBV21-1 to TRBJ2-2; the listed D gene, TRBD2, was not tested against the DNA. TRBV21-1 constitutes a pseudogene. The CDR3 has 21 residues. The CDR3 here is CASIFRGARGAGGRGTGELFF. CDR3 DNA: TGTGCCAGCATTTTCCGGGGGGCCCGGGGAGCGGGAGGGCGGGGCACCGGGGAGCTGTTTTTT.

In this sample, this clone turned up once. The chain is built from TRBV29-1 and TRBJ1-4; D possibly corresponds to TRBD1 (6 bases). With 4 bases removed from V and 5 bases from J, the gap between germline ends came to 8 bases. From germline, CDR1 is SQVTM and CDR2 ANQGSEA. CDR3 length: 12 residues. CDR3 bases: TGCAGCGTTGTTACAGGGAATGAAAAACTGTTTTTT. The encoded protein is CSVVTGNEKLFF.

The J gene is TRBJ2-5, the V gene TRBV6-5, with a weak D call TRBD1 (6 bases). In germline, CDR1 is MNHEY, CDR2 SVGAGI. This CDR3 has 14 residues. Trimming removed 6 bases from V and 5 bases from J, with 16 bases in between. CDR3 amino acids: CASRPWDTRETQYF. The CDR3 DNA reads TGTGCCAGCAGACCCTGGGACACACGGGAGACCCAGTACTTC.

CDR3: CASRDQDRAFTDTQYF. The CDR3 coding sequence is TGTGCCAGTAGGGACCAGGACAGGGCATTCACAGATACGCAGTATTTT. The chain couples TRBV19 to TRBJ2-3; 8 bases align to TRBD1. CDR3 length equals 16 residues. Germline assignment: CDR1 LNHDA and CDR2 SQIVND (reference sequence). V lost 6 bases to trimming and J lost 2 bases; unmatched junction nucleotides: 10.

J is TRBJ1-4 and V is TRBV4-1; D is uncertain. Germline V gene sequence: CDR1 MGHRA, CDR2 YSYEKL. Trimming shortened V by 1 base and J by 4 bases, and 10 bases separated the two germline ends. The CDR3 spans 15 residues. The CDR3 sequence: CASSQVSAGNEKLFF. CDR3 nucleotides: TGCGCCAGCAGCCAAGTTTCGGCAGGTAATGAAAAACTGTTTTTT.

The CDR3 sequence: CASSQGQGPLGEQYF. DNA for the CDR3: TGCGCCAGCAGCCAAGGGCAGGGGCCCCTTGGTGAGCAGTACTTC. The chain uses TRBV4-1 and TRBJ2-7, with D tentatively TRBD1 (6 bases). Between the trimmed V and J ends, which lost 1 base and 7 bases, there was a span of 17 bases. The CDR3 has 15 amino acids. In germline, CDR1 is MGHRA, CDR2 YSYEKL.

This chain uses TRBV30 with TRBJ2-7, with 9 bases lining up with TRBD2. Trimming at V came to 2 bases and at J to 6 bases, leaving 5 bases not matched to a gene. Germline V gives CDR1 GTSNPN, CDR2 SVGIG (reference sequence). The CDR3 covers 13 residues. Here the CDR3 reads CAWSLGLASEQYF. DNA of the CDR3: TGTGCCTGGAGTTTGGGACTAGCCAGCGAGCAGTACTTC.

This chain links TRBV11-2 with TRBJ2-3; 13 positions match TRBD2. Germline V lookup: CDR1 SGHAT, CDR2 FQNNGV. The CDR3 is made up of 19 amino acids. The trim removed 5 bases at V and 4 bases at J, leaving 15 bases unmatched. CDR3 nucleotides: TGTGCCAGCAGCCGACTACCCGAGACTAGCGGGAGGAGGTCAGATACGCAGTATTTT. Its translation: CASSRLPETSGRRSDTQYF.

The chain links TRBV5-4 to TRBJ2-7, with TRBD1 as a possible D gene (6 bases). Trimming took 5 bases from V and 3 from J, leaving 15 bases between them. The CDR3 has 14 residues. The V gene's germline CDR1 is SGHNT and CDR2 YYREEE (reference sequence). The CDR3 is CASSSGTLGYEQYF. The CDR3 bases are TGTGCCAGCAGTTCCGGGACACTTGGCTACGAGCAGTACTTC.

The chain recombines TRBV9 with TRBJ1-4; 10 bases line up with TRBD1. Trimming removed 4 bases from V and 0 bases from J; junction bases left unmatched: 3. In germline, CDR1 is SGDLS, CDR2 YYNGEE. The CDR3 consists of 16 residues. The CDR3 protein is CASSPGTGATNEKLFF. For the CDR3, the DNA is TGTGCCAGCAGCCCAGGGACAGGGGCAACTAATGAAAAACTGTTTTTT.

V usage is TRBV5-4 and J usage is TRBJ2-1; TRBD2 matches 11 bases. With V trimmed by 0 bases and J by 0 bases, 5 bases remained unmatched. The CDR3 spans 18 residues. The germline CDR1 and CDR2 sequences are SGHNT and YYREEE (reference sequence). The CDR3 sequence: CASSLGPSGRSSYNEQFF. The CDR3 DNA reads TGTGCCAGCAGCTTGGGGCCTAGCGGGAGGAGCTCCTACAATGAGCAGTTCTTC.

The chain joins TRBV19 to TRBJ2-7; TRBD1 might be the D (5 bases). The CDR3 covers 15 residues. Germline CDR1 LNHDA, CDR2 SQIVND (reference sequence). The V end was cut by 3 bases, the J end by 4 bases, with 16 bases between. CDR3 sequence: CASSIKVGDPYEQYF. The CDR3 coding sequence is TGTGCCAGTAGTATTAAGGTAGGGGATCCGTACGAGCAGTACTTC.